The present TCR beta chain was sequenced within a study of cytomegalovirus exposure and HLA in healthy donors. PCR primers comprised 60 Vbeta and 13 Jbeta primers. Method: immunoSEQ multiplex PCR; TCRdb's copy keeps in-frame clones and lacks some. The repertoire has about 80,000 clones, roughly 65% of them found once; the top ten carry roughly 4.4%. These donors, healthy bone marrow donors, were studied. Per germline, CDR1 MGHRA and CDR2 YSYEKL. Trimming took 1 base from V and 1 from J, leaving 11 bases between them. The CDR3 runs to 15 residues. The sequenced sample was PBMCs. The TCR originated in a male donor in good health and CMV-seropositive. This chain connects TRBV4-1 to TRBJ2-7; possibly TRBD1 for D (6 bases). The CDR3 spells CASSQGAGVSYEQYF. CDR3 sequence (DNA): TGCGCCAGCAGCCAAGGGGCAGGGGTATCCTACGAGCAGTACTTC.